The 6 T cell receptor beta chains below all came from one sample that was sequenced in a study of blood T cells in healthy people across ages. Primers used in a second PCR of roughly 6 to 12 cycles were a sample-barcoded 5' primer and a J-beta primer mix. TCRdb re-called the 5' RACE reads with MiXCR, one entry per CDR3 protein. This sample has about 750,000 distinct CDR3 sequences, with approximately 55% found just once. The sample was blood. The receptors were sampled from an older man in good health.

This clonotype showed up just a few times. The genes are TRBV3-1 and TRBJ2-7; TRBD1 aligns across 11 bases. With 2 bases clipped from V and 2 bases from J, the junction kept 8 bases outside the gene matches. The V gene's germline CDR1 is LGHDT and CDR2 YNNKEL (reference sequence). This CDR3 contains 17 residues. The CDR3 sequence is CASSQRWDRGETYEQYF. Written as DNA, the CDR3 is TGTGCCAGCAGCCAACGGTGGGACAGGGGGGAAACCTACGAGCAGTACTTC.

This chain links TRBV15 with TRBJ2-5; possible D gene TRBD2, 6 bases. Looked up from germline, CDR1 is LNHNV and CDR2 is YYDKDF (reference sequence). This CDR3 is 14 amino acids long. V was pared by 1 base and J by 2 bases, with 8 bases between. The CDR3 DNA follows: TGTGCCACCAGCAGAGTAGCGGCTCAAGAGACCCAGTACTTC. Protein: CATSRVAAQETQYF.

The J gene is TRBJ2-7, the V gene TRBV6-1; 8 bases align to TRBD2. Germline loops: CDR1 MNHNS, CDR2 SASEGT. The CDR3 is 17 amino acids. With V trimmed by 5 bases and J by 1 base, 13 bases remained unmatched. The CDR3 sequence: CASSRGTSGSSSYEQYF. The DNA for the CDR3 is TGTGCCAGCAGTCGTGGGACGAGCGGGAGTAGTTCCTACGAGCAGTACTTC.

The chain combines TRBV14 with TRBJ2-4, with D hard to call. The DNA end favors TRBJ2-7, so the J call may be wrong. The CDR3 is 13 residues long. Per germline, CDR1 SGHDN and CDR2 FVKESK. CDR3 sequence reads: CASSQDWTLEQYF. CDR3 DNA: TGTGCCAGCAGCCAAGATTGGACCCTCGAGCAGTACTTC.

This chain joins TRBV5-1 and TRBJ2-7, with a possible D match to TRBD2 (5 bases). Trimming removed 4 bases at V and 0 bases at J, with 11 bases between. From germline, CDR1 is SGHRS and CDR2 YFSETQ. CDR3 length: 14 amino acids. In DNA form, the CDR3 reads TGCGCCAGCAGCGAACGACTACCCTCCTACGAGCAGTACTTC. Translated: CASSERLPSYEQYF.

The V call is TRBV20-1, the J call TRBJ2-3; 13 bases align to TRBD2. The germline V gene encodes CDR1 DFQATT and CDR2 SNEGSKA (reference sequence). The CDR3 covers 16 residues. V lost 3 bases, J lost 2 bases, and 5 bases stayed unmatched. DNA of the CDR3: TGCAGTGCTAGGCCACTAGCGGGAGGGTACACAGATACGCAGTATTTT. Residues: CSARPLAGGYTDTQYF.